This T cell receptor beta chain appears in the sequencing data of a study of T cells in Graves' hyperthyroidism and ophthalmopathy. Study-level points and caveats: Researchers report that a 13 V-J model separated ophthalmopathy from stable hyperthyroidism.

From approximately 9.1 ml of fresh peripheral blood, PBMCs were isolated. The investigators amplified TCR beta CDR3 regions from RNA transcripts. Researchers ran a first-round RT-PCR on the TCR CDR3 using the HTBI primer set. TCRdb re-derived calls from the multiplex PCR reads in MiXCR, one entry per CDR3 protein. The table includes approximately 430,000 distinct CDR3 sequences, over 12% detected once. In the case of this clonotype: What it binds is unknown.

The germline CDR1 and CDR2 sequences are GTSNPN and SVGIG (reference sequence). The CDR3 totals 13 residues. Between the trimmed V and J ends, which lost 1 base and 8 bases, there was a span of 12 bases. The TCR originated in a man between 18 and 29 years old with Graves' ophthalmopathy. Sequencing was carried out using blood. The rearrangement joins TRBV30 to TRBJ2-1, with D tentatively TRBD2 (5 bases). CDR3 bases: TGTGCCTGGAGTGCCACTAGGTGGTATGAGCAGTTCTTC. It is translated as CAWSATRWYEQFF.